The T cell receptor beta chain under discussion was sequenced for a study of blood T cell repertoires in COVID-19. Overall study: The cDNA or gDNA used as material had been derived from T cells, B-cell-depleted T cells, or PBMCs.

CDR3 length equals 17 residues. V lost 5 bases to trimming and J lost 2 bases; unmatched junction nucleotides: 7. CDR1 is SEHNR, CDR2 FQNEAQ, per germline (reference sequence). In the original processing: Cell counts per sample came from amplifying reference gene primers. Only in-frame clones appear in the TCRdb table, and some are missing; sequencing was by immunoSEQ multiplex PCR. V, J and clone size are those of that table, while D and trimming were read from the DNA. This repertoire shows approximately 160,000 clones, approximately 80% found once; its top ten account for roughly 2.9%. The chain has TRBV7-9 and TRBJ2-7, with 15 bases identical to TRBD2. Sequencing input: peripheral blood. The sequence was obtained from a woman in her fifties or sixties with acute or convalescent COVID-19. This chain's CDR3 is CASSPGTSGGRTYEQYF. The CDR3 nucleotides are TGTGCCAGCAGCCCTGGGACTAGCGGGGGGCGCACCTACGAGCAGTACTTC.